The 6 T cell receptor beta chains listed next were all sequenced from one sample in a study of blood T cell repertoires in COVID-19. TCRdb's table, derived via immunoSEQ multiplex PCR, lists solely in-frame clones and lacks some. Of about 140,000 clones listed, more than 80% are singletons. Sequencing input: PBMCs or T cells enriched from blood (not recorded which). The receptors shown here come from a woman aged 18-29 years who had been exposed to COVID-19.

This clone was seen many times. The chain combines TRBV2 with TRBJ1-5; 8 bases map to TRBD1. The V gene end was trimmed by 6 bases and the J gene end by 5 bases; junction bases not matched to a gene: 9. The CDR3 has 15 amino acids. Germline lookup yields CDR1 SNHLY and CDR2 FYNNEI. The CDR3 here is CASRDRGQNDQPQHF. CDR3 sequence (DNA): TGTGCCAGCAGAGACAGGGGACAAAACGATCAGCCCCAGCATTTT.

The chain couples TRBV15 to TRBJ1-2, with TRBD1 identical over 9 bases. Trimming at V came to 0 bases and at J to 5 bases, leaving 1 base not matched to a gene. The germline CDR1 and CDR2 sequences are LNHNV and YYDKDF (reference sequence). The CDR3 sequence is 14 residues long. CDR3 region: CATSREGTGYGYTF. Written as DNA, the CDR3 is TGTGCCACCAGCAGAGAAGGGACAGGGTATGGCTACACCTTC.

V gene TRBV7-9 combines with J gene TRBJ1-2; 10 positions match TRBD1. The CDR3 length is 15 residues. The J segment lost 5 bases and the V segment lost 6 bases, leaving 9 bases of the junction unmatched. CDR1 is SEHNR and CDR2 is FQNEAQ in the germline V gene (reference sequence). In DNA form, the CDR3 reads TGTGCCAGCAGACCTACAGGACAGGGGGGTTATGGCTACACCTTC. It is translated as CASRPTGQGGYGYTF. Supplemented by reference TRBV7-9 and TRBJ1-2, the full variable domain reads DTGVSQNPRHKITKRGQNVTFRCDPISEHNRLYWYRQTLGQGPEFLTYFQNEAQLEKSRLLSDRFSAERPKGSFSTLEIQRTEQGDSAMYLCASRPTGQGGYGYTFGSGTRLTVV.

This clone showed up just a few times. The chain uses TRBV9 and TRBJ2-5, with 7 nucleotides matching TRBD1. V gave up 0 bases and J gave up 5 bases; unmatched junction bases: 4. This CDR3 contains 14 residues. The germline V gene has CDR1 SGDLS and CDR2 YYNGEE. CDR3 sequence: CASSVAYRGETQYF. As DNA, the CDR3 is TGTGCCAGCAGCGTAGCTTACAGGGGTGAGACCCAGTACTTC.

This chain links TRBV29-1 with TRBJ2-7, with 7 bases lining up with TRBD2. The CDR3 spans 13 residues. Germline CDR1 reads SQVTM; CDR2 reads ANQGSEA. V gave up 6 bases and J gave up 1 base; unmatched junction bases: 6. The CDR3 DNA reads as TGCAGCGTGGGGACTACAATATCCTACGAGCAGTACTTC. This gives the protein CSVGTTISYEQYF.

This clone has just a few counts. V gene TRBV5-5 combines with J gene TRBJ2-7; 7 nucleotides align to TRBD2. CDR3 length: 15 amino acids. J gave up 3 bases and V 4 bases, and 10 bases lay outside the gene matches. From germline, CDR1 is SGHKS and CDR2 YYEKEE (reference sequence). This CDR3 reads CASSGGGTGYYEQYF. The CDR3 DNA follows: TGTGCCAGCAGCGGGGGAGGGACGGGATACTACGAGCAGTACTTC.